This is a list of T cell receptor beta chains from one sample in a study of Graves' ophthalmopathy and Graves' hyperthyroidism. TCRdb reprocessed the multiplex PCR reads via MiXCR and lists one record per CDR3 protein. The sample contains 600,000 to 700,000 distinct CDR3 sequences, approximately 39% of which appear only once. Sequencing was done on a sample of peripheral blood. These receptors were collected from an adult man with Graves' ophthalmopathy. Both conserved end residues are part of each CDR3. D genes are given only for firm matches. Clone size is not always given. Where it is, it says once, few, many or a class for expanded clones.

>NA|TRBJ2-7|TRBV4-2|NA
CASSQGSPSTTYEQYF
TGTGCCAGCAGCCAAGGGTCGCCCAGTACTACCTACGAGCAGTACTTC
>NA|TRBJ1-3|TRBV5-1|few
CASSLQGIYGNTIYF
TGCGCCAGCAGCTTACAGGGTATCTACGGAAACACCATATATTTT
>NA|TRBJ2-2|TRBV3-1|NA
CASSQSSGAPGELFF
TGTGCCAGCAGCCAATCGTCCGGTGCTCCCGGGGAGCTGTTTTTT
>TRBD1|TRBJ1-5|TRBV7-6|many
CASSPGTGGSNQPQHF
TGTGCCAGCAGCCCGGGGACAGGAGGGTCCAATCAGCCCCAGCATTTT
>NA|TRBJ2-5|TRBV10-3|NA
CAISELRQAETQYF
TGTGCCATCAGTGAACTTCGACAGGCGGAGACCCAGTACTTC
>NA|TRBJ1-4|TRBV6-1|NA
CAISYSAASEKLFF
TGTGCCATCAGTTACTCGGCGGCATCGGAGAAACTGTTTTTT
>NA|TRBJ1-2|TRBV19|few
CATSKPGVLNYGYTF
TGTGCCACCTCTAAGCCGGGGGTACTTAACTATGGCTACACCTTC
>NA|TRBJ1-5|TRBV28|NA
CASTPGTPDQPQHF
TGTGCCAGCACCCCGGGGACACCCGATCAGCCCCAGCATTTT
>TRBD1|TRBJ1-4|TRBV29-1|once
CSVSQGSTTEKLFF
TGCAGCGTTTCACAGGGGTCTACCACTGAAAAACTGTTTTTT
>NA|TRBJ2-7|TRBV6-1|few
CASREGLSYEQYF
TGTGCCAGCAGGGAAGGGTTGTCCTACGAGCAGTACTTC
>TRBD1|TRBJ2-7|TRBV10-3|many
CAISPTGDGEQYF
TGTGCCATCAGTCCAACAGGGGACGGGGAGCAGTACTTC
>NA|TRBJ2-5|TRBV2|NA
CASSGPMGNQPQYF
TGTGCCAGCAGTGGTCCGATGGGCAATCAGCCCCAGTACTTC
>NA|TRBJ1-1|TRBV19|many
CASSPQVMNTEAFF
TGTGCCAGTAGCCCACAGGTCATGAACACTGAAGCTTTCTTT
>TRBD1|TRBJ2-7|TRBV24-1|NA
CATSYGTGVNEQYF
TGTGCCACCAGTTACGGAACAGGGGTCAACGAGCAGTACTTC
>TRBD2|TRBJ2-5|TRBV2|few
CASTGTSGAGETQYF
TGTGCCAGCACCGGGACTAGCGGGGCGGGGGAGACCCAGTACTTC
>TRBD1|TRBJ1-1|TRBV2|many
CASSETGGSYTEAFF
TGTGCCAGCAGTGAAACAGGGGGCTCTTACACTGAAGCTTTCTTT
>NA|TRBJ1-5|TRBV4-1|few
CASSQVFSGGNQPQHF
TGCGCCAGCAGCCAAGTGTTTTCGGGGGGTAATCAGCCCCAGCATTTT
>NA|TRBJ2-7|TRBV11-2|few
CASSLQQGLVNEQYF
TGTGCCAGCAGTCTACAACAGGGATTGGTGAACGAGCAGTACTTC
>NA|TRBJ1-4|TRBV29-1|once
CSVERPGRTEKLFF
TGCAGCGTTGAAAGGCCGGGACGGACAGAAAAACTGTTTTTT
>NA|TRBJ2-7|TRBV2|once
CASRGRREHEQYF
TGTGCCAGCAGGGGTCGCAGGGAGCACGAGCAGTACTTC
>TRBD1|TRBJ2-7|TRBV19|many
CASSRDRVTYEQYF
TGTGCCAGTAGCCGGGACAGGGTGACCTACGAGCAGTACTTC
>NA|TRBJ1-3|TRBV7-8|many
CASSLSPAAGNTIYF
TGTGCCAGCAGCTTATCCCCTGCGGCGGGAAACACCATATATTTT
>NA|TRBJ1-6|TRBV6-6|few
CASSYGDPRLYNSPLHF
TGTGCCAGCAGTTACGGGGACCCGCGACTCTATAATTCACCCCTCCACTTT
>TRBD1|TRBJ2-5|TRBV25-1|many
CASSEWSRGPDRQETQYF
TGTGCCAGCAGTGAATGGAGCAGGGGGCCAGACCGTCAAGAGACCCAGTACTTC
>TRBD1|TRBJ1-6|TRBV10-3|NA
CAISEGTGSSPLHF
TGTGCCATCAGTGAGGGGACAGGGAGCTCACCCCTCCACTTT
>TRBD1|TRBJ2-7|TRBV4-2|NA
CASSQRTGFYEQYF
TGTGCCAGCAGCCAAAGGACAGGGTTTTACGAGCAGTACTTC
>NA|TRBJ1-2|TRBV7-8|NA
CASSLNRVNGYTF
TGTGCCAGCAGCTTGAACAGGGTAAACGGCTACACCTTC
>NA|TRBJ1-4|TRBV7-9|NA
CASEGSTNEKLFF
TGTGCCAGCGAGGGCAGTACTAATGAAAAACTGTTTTTT
>NA|TRBJ1-2|TRBV5-6|many
CASSLDRTYGYTF
TGTGCCAGCAGCTTGGACAGGACCTATGGCTACACCTTC
>NA|TRBJ2-7|TRBV12-3/TRBV12-4|few
CASSLGSGPSYEQYF
TGTGCCAGCAGTTTAGGGTCAGGACCGTCCTACGAGCAGTACTTC
>NA|TRBJ2-7|TRBV19|many
CASSIDRATHEQYF
TGTGCCAGTAGTATAGATCGGGCTACCCACGAGCAGTACTTC
>NA|TRBJ2-2|TRBV15|many
CATSRDQGPNTGELFF
TGTGCCACCAGCAGAGATCAGGGGCCGAACACCGGGGAGCTGTTTTTT
>NA|TRBJ1-4|TRBV10-3|NA
CAISGEGEKLFF
TGTGCCATCAGTGGCGAGGGTGAAAAACTGTTTTTT
>NA|TRBJ1-1|TRBV7-8|many
CASSLGVRGDTEAFF
TGTGCCAGCAGCTTAGGTGTCAGGGGAGACACTGAAGCTTTCTTT
>TRBD1|TRBJ2-7|TRBV4-1|few
CASSYPGQSGEQYF
TGCGCCAGCAGCTATCCGGGACAGTCTGGCGAGCAGTACTTC
>NA|TRBJ1-5|TRBV24-1|NA
CATSDKETQHF
TGTGCCACCAGTGATAAAGAGACCCAGCATTTT
>TRBD1|TRBJ2-6|TRBV5-1|once
CASSLVSDRAYVLTF
TGCGCCAGCAGCTTGGTTTCGGACAGGGCCTACGTCCTGACTTTC
>NA|TRBJ1-1|TRBV6-5|many
CASSSSGSRKAFF
TGTGCCAGCAGTTCCTCAGGAAGTCGGAAAGCTTTCTTT
>TRBD1|TRBJ2-7|TRBV7-9|many
CASSLVQGELSEQYF
TGTGCCAGCAGCTTAGTTCAGGGGGAATTGAGTGAGCAGTACTTC
>NA|TRBJ2-7|TRBV12-5|NA
CASGWDEQYF
TGTGCTAGTGGTTGGGACGAGCAGTACTTC